The clone carrying this T cell receptor beta chain appeared a few times. As yet, its antigen is unknown. The source of the sample is a study of T cell repertoires in cytomegalovirus infection. Study details: Well-studied HLA-B-restricted epitopes and recently identified HLA-C-restricted epitopes of CMV were both used in the study. CMV infection plus the matching HLA type was flagged by public TCR beta signatures.

CDR3 length: 16 residues. The V gene lost 5 bases and the J gene lost 6 bases, with 21 bases spanning the gap. The V gene's germline CDR1 is SEHNR and CDR2 FQNEAQ (reference sequence). Whole-study results and caveats: There were carriers of CMV plus the relevant HLA, and cumulative public TCR beta family frequency identified them. Ex vivo responses were dominated by HLA-C-restricted CMV-specific TCR beta clonotypes.

TCRdb ran MiXCR on the reads and lists one entry per CDR3 protein. The data contain around 540,000 distinct CDR3 sequences, 30% to 40% of them singletons. The chain is built from TRBV7-9 and TRBJ2-3, with D possibly being TRBD2 (6 bases). This sample comprised cultured PBMCs, obtained from culture after CMV antigen stimulation. The source is a human donor in good health (CMV status not recorded). Some clones in this sample may be carry-over from other donors' samples. Here the CDR3 DNA reads TGTGCCAGCAGCCCATCTGGGGAGGTAGCTTTCGATACGCAGTATTTT. Its translation: CASSPSGEVAFDTQYF.